The 27 T cell receptor beta chains given below trace back to one sample, sequenced in a study of beta chain features in type 1 diabetes. The investigators reverse transcribed all of the isolated RNA, so they sequenced expressed TCRB transcripts. The method was immunoSEQ multiplex PCR; TCRdb's version includes in-frame clones alone and lacks a portion of them. The sample lists a few hundred thousand clones, about 15% occurring once. Their antigen targets remain unknown. General observations from the study: Shortening of TCRB CDR3s, moderate but significant, appeared in all four CD4+ subsets of Type 1 diabetes patients.

Sequencing was carried out using naive CD4+ T cells from blood. Source of these receptors: a man aged 18 to 35 with type 1 diabetes.

V gene TRBV6-5 combines with J gene TRBJ2-2; 7 positions agree with TRBD2. V lost 8 bases to trimming and J lost 3 bases; unmatched junction nucleotides: 0. Germline V CDR1 and CDR2: MNHEY, SVGAGI. The CDR3 is 12 residues long. The CDR3 loop is CASLADTGELFF. The CDR3 nucleotides are TGTGCCAGCCTAGCGGACACCGGGGAGCTGTTTTTT.

This clone was seen only a few times. The V and J genes are TRBV27 and TRBJ2-1, with 8 bases fitting TRBD2. V lost 1 base to trimming and J lost 6 bases; unmatched junction nucleotides: 5. The CDR3 extends over 15 amino acids. Germline V gene lookup returns CDR1 MNHEY and CDR2 SMNVEV (reference sequence). This CDR3 reads CASSLYQRGGNEQFF. The CDR3 nucleotides are TGTGCCAGCAGTTTATATCAACGGGGGGGCAATGAGCAGTTCTTC.

The J gene is TRBJ2-1, the V gene TRBV9; 9 bases line up with TRBD2. CDR1 is SGDLS, CDR2 YYNGEE, per germline. V lost 0 bases and J lost 0; bases outside the gene matches: 10. The CDR3 has 19 amino acids. DNA for the CDR3: TGTGCCAGCAGCGTAGTGGCGGGAGGGCCCTACATCTCCTACAATGAGCAGTTCTTC. Encoded protein: CASSVVAGGPYISYNEQFF.

This clone showed up just a few times. The sample holds other DNA sequences that translate to the same CDR3. The chain is built from TRBV28 and TRBJ2-6; D is unresolved. Trimming stripped 1 base from V and 2 bases from J, with 3 bases between. The CDR3 totals 14 residues. CDR1 and CDR2 (germline): MDHEN, SYDVKM. CDR3 DNA: TGTGCCAGCAGTTTATCGGCTGGGGCCAACGTCCTGACTTTC. Translating gives CASSLSAGANVLTF.

The chain combines TRBV7-9 with TRBJ2-7; 8 nucleotides align to TRBD1. This CDR3 comprises 16 residues. Trimming removed 8 bases from V and 1 base from J; junction bases left unmatched: 13. Germline CDR1 and CDR2: SEHNR and FQNEAQ (reference sequence). The CDR3 nucleotides are TGTGCCAGCTGCCGGATTACGGGACAGGTGTCCTACGAGCAGTACTTC. It codes for CASCRITGQVSYEQYF.

This chain joins TRBV4-3 and TRBJ2-1; possibly TRBD1 for D (6 bases). This CDR3 has 16 amino acids. Trimming pared 1 base from V and 1 base from J, leaving 11 bases between. Per germline, CDR1 LGHNA and CDR2 YSLEER. CDR3 DNA: TGCGCCAGCAGCCAAGTCTACAGGGCTTCCTACAATGAGCAGTTCTTC. This encodes CASSQVYRASYNEQFF.

The genes are TRBV29-1 and TRBJ1-3; weak D call: TRBD1 (6 bases). V lost 7 bases to trimming and J lost 0 bases, with 16 bases between them. The CDR3 loop spans 15 amino acids. Germline-derived CDR1 and CDR2 are SQVTM and ANQGSEA. The CDR3 nucleotides read TGCAGCGCGGTAGGACAGATCGCCTCTGGAAACACCATATATTTT. This encodes CSAVGQIASGNTIYF.

This sequence joins TRBV4-3 and TRBJ1-6, with 7 bases matching TRBD1. V was clipped by 5 bases and J by 10 bases; unmatched bases: 14. This CDR3 region has 16 residues. Germline V gene data show CDR1 as LGHNA and CDR2 as YSLEER. The CDR3 protein is CASSYRTGEYESPLHF. DNA for the CDR3: TGCGCCAGCAGCTATCGAACAGGGGAGTACGAATCACCCCTCCACTTT.

The rearrangement links TRBV10-3 to TRBJ2-7, with 7 positions matching TRBD1. CDR1 is ENHRY and CDR2 is SYGVKD in the germline V gene. V lost 1 base and J lost 5; bases outside the gene matches: 5. The CDR3 extends over 14 amino acids. DNA for the CDR3: TGTGCCATCAGTGAGTATAGTCAGGGGGACGAGCAGTACTTC. Encoded protein: CAISEYSQGDEQYF.

This clone was counted between two and nine times. This sequence joins TRBV5-6 and TRBJ2-7, with 11 bases matching TRBD1. Per the germline V gene, CDR1 is SGHDT and CDR2 is YYEEEE. This CDR3 is 16 amino acids long. V lost 2 bases, J lost 2 bases, and 6 bases stayed unmatched. For the CDR3, the DNA is TGTGCCAGCAGCTTTAAACCGGGACAGGGGGCCTACGAGCAGTACTTC. Protein: CASSFKPGQGAYEQYF.

This chain joins TRBV18 and TRBJ1-3, with D tentatively TRBD1 (5 bases). Per germline, CDR1 KGHSH and CDR2 LQKENI. The CDR3 runs to 16 residues. The germline V and J ends were trimmed by 3 bases and 0 bases, with 12 bases remaining between them. The CDR3 reads CASSPKGAPSGNTIYF. CDR3 DNA sequence: TGTGCCAGCTCACCCAAAGGGGCTCCCTCTGGAAACACCATATATTTT.

This clone occurred a few times. This rearrangement joins TRBV11-2 to TRBJ2-5; D is ambiguous. The V and J ends lost 5 bases and 5 bases respectively, with 15 bases between them. The CDR3 consists of 14 residues. Germline loops: CDR1 SGHAT, CDR2 FQNNGV. CDR3: CASSHLRLGETQYF. CDR3 nucleotide sequence: TGTGCCAGCAGCCACCTCCGACTCGGGGAGACCCAGTACTTC. Based on the CDR3 plus reference TRBV11-2 and TRBJ2-5, the full variable domain is EAGVAQSPRYKIIEKRQSVAFWCNPISGHATLYWYQQILGQGPKLLIQFQNNGVVDDSQLPKDRFSAERLKGVDSTLKIQPAKLEDSAVYLCASSHLRLGETQYFGPGTRLLVL.

This clone appeared a few times. The chain combines TRBV7-2 with TRBJ2-1; 7 bases agree with TRBD2. In germline, CDR1 is SGHTA, CDR2 FQGNSA. V was clipped by 5 bases and J by 9 bases; unmatched bases: 4. CDR3 length: 12 residues. The CDR3 nucleotides are TGTGCCAGCAGCCCCCCTAGCGGTGAGCAGTTCTTC. The encoded protein is CASSPPSGEQFF.

The chain joins TRBV7-2 to TRBJ2-1, with no clear D. The CDR3 covers 15 residues. Trimming removed 2 bases at V and 2 bases at J, with 10 bases between. Looked up from germline, CDR1 is SGHTA and CDR2 is FQGNSA. The CDR3 sequence: CASSLYSHTYNEQFF. CDR3 in DNA: TGTGCCAGCAGCTTATACAGCCATACCTACAATGAGCAGTTCTTC.

Only a few counts were recorded for this clone. The chain has TRBV5-1 and TRBJ2-2, with 10 bases that match TRBD2. This CDR3 contains 16 residues. The V and J ends lost 4 bases and 6 bases, in that order; junction bases with no gene match: 9. CDR1 and CDR2 from the germline V gene are SGHRS and YFSETQ. CDR3 bases: TGCGCCAGCAGCCTTGAGAGCGGGGGGGCGTCCGGGGAGCTGTTTTTT. This gives the protein CASSLESGGASGELFF.

The table lists this clone with a count of one. This chain uses TRBV5-6 with TRBJ2-3, with D possibly matching TRBD1 (6 bases). The CDR3 length is 15 residues. Trimming removed 1 base at V and 2 bases at J, with 11 bases between. Germline V gives CDR1 SGHDT, CDR2 YYEEEE. The CDR3 protein is CASSLLDRDTDTQYF. CDR3 DNA sequence: TGTGCCAGCAGCTTGTTGGACAGAGACACAGATACGCAGTATTTT.

As DNA, the CDR3 is TGTGCCAGCAGCGGAGGGTACCAAGAGACCCAGTACTTC. Amino acids: CASSGGYQETQYF. The V gene is TRBV9, the J gene TRBJ2-5; D is perhaps TRBD2 (5 bases). This CDR3 has 13 residues. V dropped 3 bases and J dropped 0 bases, with 6 bases sitting between them. Germline V gene sequence: CDR1 SGDLS, CDR2 YYNGEE.

This clone was seen a few times. The chain uses TRBV7-2 and TRBJ1-2; 7 bases are a match to TRBD1. J gave up 8 bases and V 3 bases, and 3 bases lay outside the gene matches. Germline V gene sequence: CDR1 SGHTA, CDR2 FQGNSA. The CDR3 contains 12 residues. CDR3 sequence (DNA): TGTGCCAGCAGCTTGAACAGGGGCGGCTACACCTTC. Its protein is CASSLNRGGYTF. Complete variable domain (other parts from reference TRBV7-2 and TRBJ1-2): GAGVSQSPSNKVTEKGKDVELRCDPISGHTALYWYRQSLGQGLEFLIYFQGNSAPDKSGLPSDRFSAERTGGSVSTLTIQRTQQEDSAVYLCASSLNRGGYTFGSGTRLTVV.

This rearrangement joins TRBV7-6 to TRBJ2-6; possibly TRBD1 for D (5 bases). CDR3 length: 16 amino acids. Germline V gene lookup returns CDR1 SGHVS and CDR2 FNYEAQ. V was shortened by 1 base and J by 4 bases, with 11 bases between the two germline ends. CDR3 sequence (DNA): TGTGCCAGCAGCTTAGTGGTAGGGGCCGGGGCCAACGTCCTGACTTTC. This encodes CASSLVVGAGANVLTF.

This rearrangement joins TRBV29-1 to TRBJ1-1, with a tentative D call TRBD1 (6 bases). The CDR3 runs 13 residues. The V end was cut by 6 bases, the J end by 2 bases, with 13 bases between. Per germline, CDR1 SQVTM and CDR2 ANQGSEA. Here the CDR3 reads CSVGGGLNTEAFF. The CDR3 bases are TGCAGCGTGGGGGGGGGCCTTAACACTGAAGCTTTCTTT.

The V and J genes are TRBV29-1 and TRBJ2-7; D might be TRBD1 (5 bases). The CDR3 spans 17 residues. The germline CDR1 and CDR2 sequences are SQVTM and ANQGSEA. Trimming pared 4 bases from V and 3 bases from J, leaving 25 bases between. CDR3 protein: CSVVRYKGRPIYYEQYF. The DNA of the CDR3 is TGCAGCGTTGTTCGGTATAAGGGGCGGCCAATCTACTACGAGCAGTACTTC.

The chain has TRBV9 and TRBJ2-1; TRBD2 agrees at 10 bases. The junction had 15 bases not matched to a gene; V was cut back by 4 bases and J by 8 bases. This CDR3 contains 17 residues. Germline CDR1 and CDR2: SGDLS and YYNGEE. CDR3 protein: CASSPDVPSGSGDEQFF. CDR3 coding DNA: TGTGCCAGCAGCCCCGATGTGCCTAGCGGGAGTGGCGATGAGCAGTTCTTC. Complete variable domain (other parts from reference TRBV9 and TRBJ2-1): DSGVTQTPKHLITATGQRVTLRCSPRSGDLSVYWYQQSLDQGLQFLIQYYNGEERAKGNILERFSAQQFPDLHSELNLSSLELGDSALYFCASSPDVPSGSGDEQFFGPGTRLTVL.

The table lists this clone with a few counts. This sequence joins TRBV5-1 and TRBJ2-1; 10 nucleotides agree with TRBD2. V dropped 0 bases and J dropped 0; count of bases not matched to a gene: 3. Looked up from germline, CDR1 is SGHRS and CDR2 is YFSETQ. This CDR3 is 17 amino acids long. This CDR3 reads CASSLDPSGGSYNEQFF. The CDR3 nucleotides read TGCGCCAGCAGCTTGGATCCTAGCGGGGGCTCCTACAATGAGCAGTTCTTC.

This clone showed up just a few times. The chain recombines TRBV19 with TRBJ1-2; 9 nucleotides match TRBD1. The CDR3 length is 15 residues. Germline V gene lookup returns CDR1 LNHDA and CDR2 SQIVND (reference sequence). J was trimmed by 5 bases and V by 6 bases; bases with no gene match: 10. The CDR3 DNA follows: TGTGCCAGTAGCAATTCCGGGACAGGGTATTATGGCTACACCTTC. Amino acids: CASSNSGTGYYGYTF.

This clone has just a few counts. The chain uses TRBV7-2 and TRBJ2-3; 12 nucleotides agree with TRBD2. This CDR3 has 19 residues. Germline V gene lookup returns CDR1 SGHTA and CDR2 FQGNSA. V was clipped by 5 bases and J by 7 bases; unmatched bases: 19. The CDR3 loop is CASSPWASGGVRSRNTQYF. The CDR3 bases are TGTGCCAGCAGCCCTTGGGCTAGCGGGGGGGTTAGGTCTCGAAATACGCAGTATTTT.

The rearrangement links TRBV28 to TRBJ2-7; 8 bases are shared with TRBD2. The CDR3 spans 13 residues. J was trimmed by 6 bases and V by 6 bases; bases with no gene match: 7. Germline assignment: CDR1 MDHEN and CDR2 SYDVKM. The CDR3 nucleotides read TGTGCCAGCAGGGCCCCGGCGGGGGGCGAGCAGTACTTC. Encoded protein: CASRAPAGGEQYF.

Only a few counts were recorded for this clone. DNA of the CDR3: TGTGCCAGCAGCAACCAAGGCTCCGCGGGCAATCAGCCCCAGCATTTT. Translated: CASSNQGSAGNQPQHF. The chain links TRBV11-2 to TRBJ1-5; D remains ambiguous. The germline V gene encodes CDR1 SGHAT and CDR2 FQNNGV. The CDR3 loop spans 16 amino acids. Between the trimmed V and J ends, which lost 5 bases and 2 bases, there was a span of 16 bases.